This entry features one T cell receptor beta chain sequence. This specimen belongs to a study of cytomegalovirus exposure and HLA in healthy donors. As for the study in general: HLA-typed donors were the source of about 85 million unique TCRs, which an early data release held.

In germline, CDR1 is SGHRS, CDR2 YFSETQ. The length of the CDR3 is 15 residues. V was pared by 2 bases and J by 1 base, with 4 bases of the junction left unmatched. The PCR used 60 Vbeta and 13 Jbeta primers. Here immunoSEQ multiplex PCR was the method, and the copy in TCRdb shows in-frame clones only, minus some. The sample contains more than 150,000 clones, about four fifths of which appear only once. The receptor comes from a man aged 35 to 55 in good health and CMV-seronegative. Input material: PBMCs. The V gene is TRBV5-1, the J gene TRBJ1-1, with 8 bases fitting TRBD1. The CDR3 sequence: CASSLRTGRNTEAFF. CDR3 DNA sequence: TGCGCCAGCAGCTTACGGACAGGGAGGAACACTGAAGCTTTCTTT.